The 21 T cell receptor beta chains below were found in one sample sequenced in a study of cytomegalovirus exposure and HLA in healthy donors. PCR was performed using 60 Vbeta and 13 Jbeta primers. The table came from immunoSEQ multiplex PCR; TCRdb's copy has only in-frame clones and leaves some out. The sample has 120,000 to 150,000 clones, around 75% seen once; the top ten hold less than 3.5%. Sequencing was performed on PBMCs. These receptors all come from a woman in her 30s in good health and CMV-seronegative.

This chain uses TRBV7-2 with TRBJ1-2, with D possibly being TRBD1 (6 bases). Trimming pared 5 bases from V and 3 bases from J, leaving 10 bases between. Germline values: CDR1 SGHTA, CDR2 FQGNSA. CDR3 length equals 13 residues. The CDR3 coding sequence is TGTGCCAGCAGCCCAGGGGTGGACTATGGCTACACCTTC. It encodes CASSPGVDYGYTF.

V and J are TRBV28 and TRBJ2-1; TRBD2 matches 7 bases. Germline CDR1 is MDHEN and CDR2 is SYDVKM. There are 16 residues in the CDR3. V shed 5 bases and J 1 base; nucleotides not matched to a gene: 8. The DNA for the CDR3 is TGTGCCAGCAGTCAGACTAGCTTTTATTCCTACAATGAGCAGTTCTTC. Amino acid sequence: CASSQTSFYSYNEQFF. Combining the CDR3 with reference TRBV28 and TRBJ2-1 gives the whole variable domain DVKVTQSSRYLVKRTGEKVFLECVQDMDHENMFWYRQDPGLGLRLIYFSYDVKMKEKGDIPEGYSVSREKKERFSLILESASTNQTSMYLCASSQTSFYSYNEQFFGPGTRLTVL.

V is TRBV6-5 and J is TRBJ1-5; D is perhaps TRBD1 (6 bases). Germline lookup yields CDR1 MNHEY and CDR2 SVGAGI. The V end was cut by 6 bases, the J end by 6 bases, with 18 bases between. CDR3 size: 15 residues. CDR3 in amino acids: CASRNSGGSGQPQHF. Written as DNA, the CDR3 is TGTGCCAGCAGAAACAGCGGGGGCAGCGGTCAGCCCCAGCATTTT.

The rearrangement uses TRBV30 and TRBJ2-7, with 7 bases fitting TRBD1. The CDR3 sequence is 12 residues long. The germline V gene has CDR1 GTSNPN and CDR2 SVGIG (reference sequence). V shed 8 bases, J shed 0 bases, and the junction held 4 bases outside the gene matches. The CDR3 reads CAVGQNSYEQYF. In DNA, the CDR3 is TGTGCCGTGGGACAGAACTCCTACGAGCAGTACTTC.

This clone was detected only a few times. V gene TRBV4-1 combines with J gene TRBJ1-1, with D unclear. V lost 4 bases and J lost 0, with 21 bases in between. The CDR3 contains 18 residues. In germline, CDR1 is MGHRA, CDR2 YSYEKL. The CDR3 loop is CASSPSGAGGYMNTEAFF. The CDR3, as DNA: TGCGCCAGCAGCCCAAGTGGAGCAGGAGGCTACATGAACACTGAAGCTTTCTTT.

V is TRBV5-1 and J is TRBJ2-7; 7 nucleotides align to TRBD2. Trimming cost V 0 bases and J 6 bases; bases outside gene matches: 3. This CDR3 contains 13 residues. The germline V gene encodes CDR1 SGHRS and CDR2 YFSETQ. This CDR3 reads CASSLVGLSEQYF. The CDR3 region has the DNA TGCGCCAGCAGCTTGGTGGGACTAAGCGAGCAGTACTTC.

The chain is built from TRBV7-9 and TRBJ1-5, with D tentatively TRBD1 (5 bases). Germline loops: CDR1 SEHNR, CDR2 FQNEAQ (reference sequence). This CDR3 region has 13 residues. Trimming stripped 7 bases from V and 6 bases from J, with 13 bases between. CDR3 sequence (DNA): TGTGCCAGCACCCAACAGGATGCTCAGCCCCAGCATTTT. Protein: CASTQQDAQPQHF.

This chain uses TRBV29-1 with TRBJ2-1; 9 nucleotides match TRBD2. The CDR3 contains 15 residues. Germline V gene lookup returns CDR1 SQVTM and CDR2 ANQGSEA. V shed 7 bases, J shed 0 bases, and the junction held 7 bases outside the gene matches. The CDR3 sequence: CSGSGSTSSYNEQFF. In DNA form, the CDR3 reads TGCAGCGGTAGCGGGAGTACCTCCTCCTACAATGAGCAGTTCTTC.

The gene calls are TRBV10-3 and TRBJ2-5; 13 positions match TRBD2. The germline gives CDR1 ENHRY, CDR2 SYGVKD. The CDR3 is 14 amino acids. The V gene end was trimmed by 9 bases and the J gene end by 5 bases; junction bases not matched to a gene: 6. The CDR3 DNA reads TGTGCCATAGGGACTAGCGGGACCTCGGAGACCCAGTACTTC. As protein: CAIGTSGTSETQYF.

The rearrangement uses TRBV5-1 and TRBJ2-7; no clear D gene. Trimming shortened V by 4 bases and J by 1 base, and 21 bases separated the two germline ends. This CDR3 comprises 17 residues. CDR1 SGHRS and CDR2 YFSETQ come from the germline V gene. In nucleotides, the CDR3 is TGCGCCAGCAGCCCAGACCTTTCCCGCGGTCCGTCCTACGAGCAGTACTTC. It specifies CASSPDLSRGPSYEQYF.

In nucleotides, the CDR3 is TGCAGCGTTGATGAAGGGGGGGCGAACACTGAAGCTTTCTTT. This gives the protein CSVDEGGANTEAFF. The V call is TRBV29-1, the J call TRBJ1-1, with D possibly TRBD1 on 6 matching bases. Germline lookup yields CDR1 SQVTM and CDR2 ANQGSEA. V was pared by 3 bases and J by 1 base, with 12 bases between. The CDR3 has 14 residues.

The CDR3 DNA is TGTGCCAGCAGCGTAGCTGAGGGGGTCACCGGGGAGCTGTTTTTT. Translated: CASSVAEGVTGELFF. This chain uses TRBV9 with TRBJ2-2, with a possible D match to TRBD1 (6 bases). From germline, CDR1 is SGDLS and CDR2 YYNGEE. The V and J ends lost 0 bases and 4 bases respectively, with 10 bases between them. The CDR3 extends over 15 amino acids.

The chain recombines TRBV29-1 with TRBJ2-3; D ambiguous. This CDR3 is 14 amino acids long. Trimming shortened V by 7 bases and J by 0 bases, and 14 bases separated the two germline ends. Germline loops: CDR1 SQVTM, CDR2 ANQGSEA. The CDR3 reads CSARVSTSTDTQYF. CDR3 coding DNA: TGCAGCGCCCGAGTATCAACTAGCACAGATACGCAGTATTTT.

The J gene is TRBJ1-1, the V gene TRBV27; D not certain. The CDR3 is 18 amino acids. Trimming took off 3 bases at V and 0 bases at J, with 20 bases between the two ends. The germline V gene encodes CDR1 MNHEY and CDR2 SMNVEV (reference sequence). The CDR3 nucleotides read TGTGCCAGCAGTTTTATACCCGCCCGCAGTTACATGAACACTGAAGCTTTCTTT. It translates to CASSFIPARSYMNTEAFF.

The chain recombines TRBV7-3 with TRBJ2-1; 16 nucleotides match TRBD2. Germline V gene sequence: CDR1 SGHTA, CDR2 FQGTGA. V shed 4 bases, J shed 4 bases, and the junction held 1 base outside the gene matches. The CDR3 is made up of 16 amino acids. This chain's CDR3 is CASSWGLAGGYNEQFF. The CDR3 DNA is TGTGCCAGCAGCTGGGGACTAGCGGGGGGGTACAATGAGCAGTTCTTC.

This clone has more than one count but fewer than ten. The J gene is TRBJ1-6, the V gene TRBV4-1, with 9 bases identical to TRBD1. CDR3 size: 15 residues. V was pared by 4 bases and J by 7 bases, with 5 bases of the junction left unmatched. Looked up from germline, CDR1 is MGHRA and CDR2 is YSYEKL. CDR3 DNA sequence: TGCGCCAGCAGCCCCGGGACAGGGAACAATTCACCCCTCCACTTT. Its protein product is CASSPGTGNNSPLHF.

The V gene is TRBV5-8, the J gene TRBJ2-7; TRBD1 matches 9 bases. In germline, CDR1 is SGHTS, CDR2 YDEGEE. CDR3 length: 16 amino acids. Trimming took 3 bases from V and 0 from J; bases not matched to a gene: 7. CDR3 loop: CASSSYPGQGSYEQYF. The CDR3 DNA reads TGTGCCAGCAGCTCCTATCCGGGACAGGGCTCCTACGAGCAGTACTTC.

The gene calls are TRBV7-9 and TRBJ2-2; D remains unclear. The CDR3 contains 15 residues. CDR1 and CDR2 from the germline V gene are SEHNR and FQNEAQ (reference sequence). With 1 base removed from V and 8 bases from J, the gap between germline ends came to 14 bases. CDR3 nucleotides: TGTGCCAGCAGCTTAGGTGACTTTCCCGAAGGGGAGCTGTTTTTT. Protein: CASSLGDFPEGELFF.

Only one count was recorded for this clone. The rearrangement joins TRBV20-1 to TRBJ2-3; D unresolved. The V gene lost 6 bases and the J gene lost 6 bases, with 10 bases spanning the gap. Germline V gives CDR1 DFQATT, CDR2 SNEGSKA (reference sequence). The CDR3 has 11 residues. DNA of the CDR3: TGCAGTGCCGAGGTGGGTGATACGCAGTATTTT. Its translation: CSAEVGDTQYF.

This clone was observed a handful of times. V and J are TRBV6-6 and TRBJ1-2; D is ambiguous. In germline, CDR1 is MNHNY, CDR2 SVGAGI (reference sequence). The CDR3 consists of 15 residues. V lost 7 bases to trimming and J lost 8 bases, with 23 bases between them. The CDR3 sequence is CASTLSDYQHRGYTF. The CDR3 nucleotides are TGTGCCAGCACCCTTTCGGACTACCAACATCGGGGCTACACCTTC.

This clone was counted a few times. V gene TRBV6-6 combines with J gene TRBJ1-1; no firm D call. Germline V gene lookup returns CDR1 MNHNY and CDR2 SVGAGI (reference sequence). V was shortened by 5 bases and J by 7 bases, with 11 bases between the two germline ends. This CDR3 is 12 amino acids long. CDR3 sequence (DNA): TGTGCCAGCAGTGCATCCCGGGATGAAGCTTTCTTT. As protein: CASSASRDEAFF.